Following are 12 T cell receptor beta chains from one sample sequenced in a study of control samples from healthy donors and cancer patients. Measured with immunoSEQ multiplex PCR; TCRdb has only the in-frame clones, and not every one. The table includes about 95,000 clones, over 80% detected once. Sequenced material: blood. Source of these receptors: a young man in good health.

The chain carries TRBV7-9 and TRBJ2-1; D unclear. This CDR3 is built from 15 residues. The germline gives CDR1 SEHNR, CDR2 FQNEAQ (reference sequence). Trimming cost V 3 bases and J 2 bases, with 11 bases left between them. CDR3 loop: CASSFRGNPYNEQFF. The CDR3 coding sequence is TGTGCCAGCAGCTTTCGTGGGAATCCCTACAATGAGCAGTTCTTC.

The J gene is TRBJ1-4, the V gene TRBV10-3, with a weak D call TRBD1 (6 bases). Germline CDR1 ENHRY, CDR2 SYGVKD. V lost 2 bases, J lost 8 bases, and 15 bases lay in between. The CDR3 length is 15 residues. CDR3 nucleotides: TGTGCCATCAGTGAGAGGAGGGGGGGGTCGGAAAAACTGTTTTTT. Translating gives CAISERRGGSEKLFF.

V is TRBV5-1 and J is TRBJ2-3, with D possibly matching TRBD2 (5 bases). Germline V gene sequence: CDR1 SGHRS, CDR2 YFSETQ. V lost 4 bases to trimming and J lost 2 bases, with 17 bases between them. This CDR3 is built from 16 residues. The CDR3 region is CASSAVAPGDTDTQYF. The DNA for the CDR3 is TGCGCCAGCAGCGCCGTAGCGCCGGGTGACACAGATACGCAGTATTTT.

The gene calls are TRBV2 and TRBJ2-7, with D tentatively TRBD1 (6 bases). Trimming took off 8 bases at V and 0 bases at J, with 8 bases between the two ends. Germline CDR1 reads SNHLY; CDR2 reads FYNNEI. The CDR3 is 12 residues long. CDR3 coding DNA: TGTGCCAGCGGACAGCCCTCCTACGAGCAGTACTTC. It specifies CASGQPSYEQYF.

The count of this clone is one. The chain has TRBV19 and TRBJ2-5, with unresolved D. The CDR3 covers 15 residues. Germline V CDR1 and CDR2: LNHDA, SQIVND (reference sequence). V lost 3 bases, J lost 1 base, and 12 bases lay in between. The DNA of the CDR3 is TGTGCCAGTAGTATCAGGAAGGCACTCCAAGAGACCCAGTACTTC. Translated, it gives CASSIRKALQETQYF.

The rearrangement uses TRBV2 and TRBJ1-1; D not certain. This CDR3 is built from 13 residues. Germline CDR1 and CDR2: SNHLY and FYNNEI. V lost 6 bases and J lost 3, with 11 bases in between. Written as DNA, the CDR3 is TGTGCCAGCAGGAAAGACCGAGACACTGAAGCTTTCTTT. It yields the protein CASRKDRDTEAFF. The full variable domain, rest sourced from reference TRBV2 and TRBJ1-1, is EPEVTQTPSHQVTQMGQEVILRCVPISNHLYFYWYRQILGQKVEFLVSFYNNEISEKSEIFDDQFSVERPDGSNFTLKIRSTKLEDSAMYFCASRKDRDTEAFFGQGTRLTVV.

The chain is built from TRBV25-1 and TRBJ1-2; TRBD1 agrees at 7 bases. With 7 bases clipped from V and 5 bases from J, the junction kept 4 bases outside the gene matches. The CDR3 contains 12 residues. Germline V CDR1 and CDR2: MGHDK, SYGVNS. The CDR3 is CASNRQGYGYTF. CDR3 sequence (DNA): TGTGCCAGCAATAGACAGGGATATGGCTACACCTTC.

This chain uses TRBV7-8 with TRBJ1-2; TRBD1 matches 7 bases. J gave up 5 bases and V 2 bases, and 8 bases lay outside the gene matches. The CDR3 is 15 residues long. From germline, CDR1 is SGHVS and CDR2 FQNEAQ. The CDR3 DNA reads TGTGCCAGCAGCTTATCCGCGGGGACAGATTATGGCTACACCTTC. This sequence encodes CASSLSAGTDYGYTF.

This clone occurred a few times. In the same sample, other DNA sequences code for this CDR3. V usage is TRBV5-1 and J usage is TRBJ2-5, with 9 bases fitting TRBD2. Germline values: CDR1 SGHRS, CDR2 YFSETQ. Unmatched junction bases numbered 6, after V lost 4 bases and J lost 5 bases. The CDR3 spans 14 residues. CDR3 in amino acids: CASSLAGFGETQYF. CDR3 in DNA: TGCGCCAGCAGCCTAGCGGGGTTCGGGGAGACCCAGTACTTC. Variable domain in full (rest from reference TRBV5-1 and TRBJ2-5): KAGVTQTPRYLIKTRGQQVTLSCSPISGHRSVSWYQQTPGQGLQFLFEYFSETQRNKGNFPGRFSGRQFSNSRSEMNVSTLELGDSALYLCASSLAGFGETQYFGPGTRLLVL.

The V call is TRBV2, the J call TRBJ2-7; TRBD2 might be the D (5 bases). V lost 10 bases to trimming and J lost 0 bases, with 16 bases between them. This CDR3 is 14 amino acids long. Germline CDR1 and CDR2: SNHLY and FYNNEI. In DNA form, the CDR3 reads TGTGCCACCTCTGGGGTGGGAGCCTCCTACGAGCAGTACTTC. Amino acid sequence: CATSGVGASYEQYF.

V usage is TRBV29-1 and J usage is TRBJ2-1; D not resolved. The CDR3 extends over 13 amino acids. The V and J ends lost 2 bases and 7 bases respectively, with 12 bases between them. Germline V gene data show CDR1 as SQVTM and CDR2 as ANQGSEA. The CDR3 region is CSVEKNSRNEQFF. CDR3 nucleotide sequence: TGCAGCGTTGAAAAGAATAGTAGGAATGAGCAGTTCTTC.

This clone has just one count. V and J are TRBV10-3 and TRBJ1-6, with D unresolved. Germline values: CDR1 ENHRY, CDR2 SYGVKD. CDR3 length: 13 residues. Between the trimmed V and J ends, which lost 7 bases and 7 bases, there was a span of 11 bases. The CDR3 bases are TGTGCCATCAAATCGGAAGTGAATTCACCCCTCCACTTT. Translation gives CAIKSEVNSPLHF.